This passage covers 7 T cell receptor beta chains from one sample sequenced in a study of CD8+ T cells in alopecia areata. Sequencing templates came from extracted RNA that was reverse transcribed into cDNA. Assay used: immunoSEQ multiplex PCR; TCRdb lists only in-frame clones, some missing. Of 200,000 to 250,000 clones in the sample, 50% to 65% were seen once. This specimen consisted of CD4+ T cells sorted from blood, obtained at week 0. These receptors all come from a human donor with alopecia areata.

The CDR3 is CASSSAGRETQYF. In nucleotides, the CDR3 is TGTGCCAGTAGTAGCGCGGGAAGAGAGACCCAGTACTTC. The chain recombines TRBV19 with TRBJ2-5, with D perhaps matching TRBD2 (6 bases). There are 13 residues in the CDR3. Germline lookup yields CDR1 LNHDA and CDR2 SQIVND (reference sequence). Trimming took 4 bases from V and 4 from J, leaving 10 bases between them.

This chain uses TRBV6-6 with TRBJ2-3; D is unresolved. Germline values: CDR1 MNHNY, CDR2 SVGAGI (reference sequence). Trimming stripped 6 bases from V and 6 bases from J, with 16 bases between. CDR3 size: 14 residues. This chain's CDR3 is CASSPSDTADTQYF. DNA for the CDR3: TGTGCCAGCAGCCCTTCCGACACGGCGGATACGCAGTATTTT.

The rearrangement uses TRBV2 and TRBJ1-2; tentatively, D is TRBD1 (5 bases). Deletions cut 7 bases from V and 0 bases from J, with 12 bases between. The CDR3 consists of 14 residues. Germline assignment: CDR1 SNHLY and CDR2 FYNNEI. In nucleotides, the CDR3 is TGTGCCAGCACCAGAGGGGAGACTAACTATGGCTACACCTTC. This codes for CASTRGETNYGYTF.

This sequence joins TRBV30 and TRBJ2-1; TRBD1 agrees at 9 bases. Per the germline V gene, CDR1 is GTSNPN and CDR2 is SVGIG (reference sequence). Losses at the gene ends were 2 bases for V and 2 bases for J; bases not matched to a gene: 4. This CDR3 has 15 amino acids. The CDR3 region is CAWSTRQGAYNEQFF. In nucleotides, the CDR3 is TGTGCCTGGAGTACACGACAGGGGGCCTACAATGAGCAGTTCTTC.

The chain has TRBV29-1 and TRBJ2-1; 10 bases map to TRBD2. Germline trimming cut 7 bases from V and 7 bases from J; bases unmatched to any gene: 10. The CDR3 totals 14 residues. In germline, CDR1 is SQVTM, CDR2 ANQGSEA. The CDR3 sequence is CSASLAGRGNEQFF. CDR3 in DNA: TGCAGCGCCTCACTAGCGGGAAGGGGGAATGAGCAGTTCTTC.

The rearrangement joins TRBV6-1 to TRBJ1-1; 7 bases align to TRBD1. The V segment lost 4 bases and the J segment 6 bases; nucleotides outside the gene matches: 8. Germline V gives CDR1 MNHNS, CDR2 SASEGT. The CDR3 runs 14 residues. CDR3 sequence reads: CASSAEQGSAEAFF. The CDR3 DNA sequence: TGTGCCAGCAGTGCCGAACAGGGGTCGGCTGAAGCTTTCTTT.

This clone was found many times. The V call is TRBV5-1, the J call TRBJ2-3; D remains ambiguous. The CDR3 loop spans 11 amino acids. CDR1 is SGHRS, CDR2 YFSETQ, per germline. The V end lost 0 bases, the J end lost 8 bases, and 4 bases lay between the germline ends. In DNA, the CDR3 is TGCGCCAGCAGCTTGGAAGTTACGCAGTATTTT. As protein: CASSLEVTQYF.